This T cell receptor (beta chain) was sequenced in a study of T cell responses to AZD1222 COVID-19 vaccine. Findings and limits, study-wide: Only a handful of AZD1222 recipients, several in all, had baseline seropositivity. Of spike-specific TCRs, nearly half reportedly target regions left unmutated in variants. The CD4 TCRs associated with vaccination extended across spike and predominated at 160-218 and 743-854. Donors were mostly white British, more females; clonal diversity possibly underestimated.

As concerns this clone: Its antigen is not known.

Germline CDR1 SGHTA, CDR2 FQGNSA. Trimming shortened V by 4 bases and J by 4 bases, and 16 bases separated the two germline ends. The CDR3 has 15 amino acids. Here immunoSEQ multiplex PCR was the method, and the copy in TCRdb shows in-frame clones only, minus some. The repertoire holds about 210,000 clones, with 92% as singletons. The material was peripheral blood, obtained on day 0 of AZD1222 vaccination. The clonotype originates from an adult in good health. This chain links TRBV7-2 with TRBJ2-5; D remains ambiguous. CDR3 DNA: TGTGCCAGCAGCTCCGCCAGACCCGGGCTAGAGACCCAGTACTTC. Amino acid sequence: CASSSARPGLETQYF.